This T cell receptor (beta chain) comes out of a study of shared clonotypes between healthy human individuals. Study summary: For every donor, three CD4 naive, three CD4 memory, two CD8 naive and one CD8 memory plates were used.

The assay was immunoSEQ multiplex PCR, and TCRdb's table has in-frame clones only and misses some. Of roughly 2.5 million clones in the sample, about 92% were seen once. As to this clone: Its antigen remains unknown.

The CDR3 runs 16 residues. Germline lookup yields CDR1 KGHSH and CDR2 LQKENI. V was trimmed by 0 bases and J by 7 bases, leaving 18 bases between them. Overall study results and limits: The study drew on few donors, limiting represented genetic and exposure-history diversity.

This TCR came from a man aged 18 to 29 in good health. The V gene is TRBV18, the J gene TRBJ1-2; maybe TRBD1 (6 bases). The specimen sequenced was naive CD4+ T cells sorted from blood. Regarding subset: CD45RA+ positively selected. The CDR3 sequence is CASSPPYYGGGIGYTF. Written as DNA, the CDR3 is TGTGCCAGCTCACCACCGTATTACGGTGGGGGCATTGGCTACACCTTC. Supplemented by reference TRBV18 and TRBJ1-2, the full variable domain reads NAGVMQNPRHLVRRRGQEARLRCSPMKGHSHVYWYRQLPEEGLKFMVYLQKENIIDESGMPKERFSAEFPKEGPSILRIQQVVRGDSAAYFCASSPPYYGGGIGYTFGSGTRLTVV.